Following are 20 T cell receptor beta chains from one sample sequenced in a study of T cell responses to AZD1222 COVID-19 vaccine. Generated by immunoSEQ multiplex PCR, the TCRdb table keeps only in-frame clones and is missing some. In the table there are roughly 130,000 clones, roughly 88% of which are singletons. This material consisted of peripheral blood, taken on day 0 of AZD1222 vaccination. The receptors stem from an adult in good health.

This chain uses TRBV30 with TRBJ1-4; unclear D gene. Germline V CDR1 and CDR2: GTSNPN, SVGIG (reference sequence). V lost 0 bases, J lost 8 bases, and 10 bases lay in between. This CDR3 is built from 13 residues. CDR3 DNA: TGTGCCTGGAGTGTAAATCGGCGCGAAAAACTGTTTTTT. Translated: CAWSVNRREKLFF.

The J gene is TRBJ2-7, the V gene TRBV4-2, with D hard to call. This CDR3 spans 14 amino acids. The germline V gene encodes CDR1 LGHNA and CDR2 YNFKEQ. Trimming shortened V by 0 bases and J by 0 bases, and 6 bases separated the two germline ends. CDR3 coding DNA: TGTGCCAGCAGCCAAGAACCTCGCTCCTACGAGCAGTACTTC. It specifies CASSQEPRSYEQYF.

The chain combines TRBV7-9 with TRBJ1-3; D ambiguous. This CDR3 comprises 12 residues. CDR1 SEHNR and CDR2 FQNEAQ come from the germline V gene (reference sequence). The chain's CDR3 is CADQFSGNTIYF. CDR3 nucleotides: TGTGCGGACCAGTTCTCTGGAAACACCATATATTTT. Supplemented by reference TRBV7-9 and TRBJ1-3, the full variable domain reads DTGVSQNPRHKITKRGQNVTFRCDPISEHNRLYWYRQTLGQGPEFLTYFQNEAQLEKSRLLSDRFSAERPKGSFSTLEIQRTEQGDSAMYLCADQFSGNTIYFGEGSWLTVV.

The rearrangement links TRBV11-2 to TRBJ1-1; TRBD1 might be the D (6 bases). The CDR3 runs to 14 residues. Germline V gives CDR1 SGHAT, CDR2 FQNNGV. Trimming stripped 2 bases from V and 4 bases from J, with 11 bases between. CDR3 coding DNA: TGTGCCAGCAGCTTAAGGGGGGGCGGCACTGAAGCTTTCTTT. Protein: CASSLRGGGTEAFF.

The table lists this clone with a few counts. The chain joins TRBV12-3 or TRBV12-4 to TRBJ1-2; D is ambiguous. V lost 2 bases, J lost 8 bases, and 12 bases lay in between. This CDR3 contains 13 residues. CDR3 in amino acids: CASSLYSGVGYTF. As DNA, the CDR3 is TGTGCCAGCAGTTTATATAGCGGGGTGGGCTACACCTTC.

The genes are TRBV7-9 and TRBJ1-2; D might be TRBD1 (6 bases). Trimming took 5 bases from V and 3 from J, leaving 22 bases between them. CDR1 and CDR2 from the germline V gene are SEHNR and FQNEAQ (reference sequence). The CDR3 runs 17 residues. Here the CDR3 DNA reads TGTGCCAGCAGCCCCACGTTTGTGGGGGGCGACGACTATGGCTACACCTTC. This sequence encodes CASSPTFVGGDDYGYTF.

V and J are TRBV7-6 and TRBJ1-4; D uncertain. CDR3 size: 13 residues. The V gene's germline CDR1 is SGHVS and CDR2 FNYEAQ. V lost 5 bases and J 0 bases, leaving 4 bases between the germline ends. The CDR3 DNA is TGTGCCAGCAGCGCCACAACTAATGAAAAACTGTTTTTT. Its translation is CASSATTNEKLFF.

The J gene is TRBJ2-1, the V gene TRBV6-4; 11 positions match TRBD2. Germline V CDR1 and CDR2: MRHNA, SNTAGT. Unmatched junction bases numbered 12, after V lost 0 bases and J lost 5 bases. This CDR3 contains 19 residues. CDR3 amino acids: CASSDSGTTSGEYNNEQFF. For the CDR3, the DNA is TGTGCCAGCAGTGACTCGGGGACGACTAGCGGGGAGTATAACAATGAGCAGTTCTTC.

The chain recombines TRBV10-3 with TRBJ2-4; TRBD1 agrees at 7 bases. CDR3 length: 15 amino acids. The junction had 11 bases not matched to a gene; V was cut back by 6 bases and J by 6 bases. Germline V gene lookup returns CDR1 ENHRY and CDR2 SYGVKD. This chain's CDR3 is CAIRGDREGINIQYF. The CDR3 DNA follows: TGTGCCATCAGGGGAGACAGGGAAGGAATAAACATTCAGTACTTC.

This clone was counted a few times. The chain has TRBV24-1 and TRBJ2-2; maybe TRBD2 (5 bases). Trimming removed 8 bases at V and 5 bases at J, with 14 bases between. The CDR3 extends over 14 amino acids. Germline V lookup: CDR1 KGHDR, CDR2 SFDVKD. CDR3 coding DNA: TGTGCCACCACTCGGGGAGTCGGAACCGGGGAGCTGTTTTTT. It is translated as CATTRGVGTGELFF.

V usage is TRBV7-9 and J usage is TRBJ1-1; no firm D call. Per the germline V gene, CDR1 is SEHNR and CDR2 is FQNEAQ (reference sequence). Trimming removed 3 bases from V and 1 base from J, with 9 bases in between. This CDR3 is built from 14 residues. The DNA for the CDR3 is TGTGCCAGCAGCTTGCTGGGAGAGAACACTGAAGCTTTCTTT. This gives the protein CASSLLGENTEAFF.

The CDR3 sequence is CASAGLRSNQPQHF. DNA for the CDR3: TGTGCCAGTGCGGGGCTTAGGAGCAATCAGCCCCAGCATTTT. The chain recombines TRBV2 with TRBJ1-5, with TRBD1 as a possible D gene (5 bases). V was pared by 9 bases and J by 1 base, with 13 bases between. Per germline, CDR1 SNHLY and CDR2 FYNNEI. The CDR3 loop spans 14 amino acids.

V usage is TRBV7-9 and J usage is TRBJ1-6; unclear D gene. CDR3 length: 13 amino acids. Between the trimmed V and J ends, which lost 0 bases and 8 bases, there was a span of 5 bases. Germline V lookup: CDR1 SEHNR, CDR2 FQNEAQ (reference sequence). DNA for the CDR3: TGTGCCAGCAGCTTAGCCCCCCATTCACCCCTCCACTTT. Translating it yields CASSLAPHSPLHF.

The genes are TRBV24-1 and TRBJ2-3, with TRBD2 as a possible D gene (6 bases). The V gene lost 6 bases and the J gene lost 1 base, with 22 bases spanning the gap. This CDR3 spans 18 amino acids. CDR1 is KGHDR and CDR2 is SFDVKD in the germline V gene. This chain's CDR3 is CATSSAGRRLRGTDTQYF. The CDR3 region has the DNA TGTGCCACCAGTTCGGCGGGGCGCAGACTCCGTGGCACAGATACGCAGTATTTT.

CDR3 DNA sequence: TGCGCCAGCAGCCGAATACTTGGTGTAGGGGAATACACCTTC. It is translated as CASSRILGVGEYTF. The chain couples TRBV5-1 to TRBJ1-2; D is perhaps TRBD1 (5 bases). The CDR3 has 14 residues. The germline V gene encodes CDR1 SGHRS and CDR2 YFSETQ. V lost 4 bases and J 11 bases, leaving 21 bases between the germline ends.

This rearrangement joins TRBV12-3 or TRBV12-4 to TRBJ1-2; D is unclear. V gave up 4 bases and J gave up 8 bases, with 8 bases separating them. The CDR3 consists of 11 residues. The CDR3 nucleotides read TGTGCCAGCAGTTCCTTCCGGGGCTACACCTTC. Translation gives CASSSFRGYTF.

A single count supports this clone. The rearrangement uses TRBV29-1 and TRBJ2-4; D is possibly TRBD2 (5 bases). Per germline, CDR1 SQVTM and CDR2 ANQGSEA. CDR3 size: 14 residues. V dropped 3 bases and J dropped 0 bases, with 9 bases sitting between them. The chain's CDR3 is CSVEEALAKNIQYF. The CDR3 region has the DNA TGCAGCGTTGAGGAGGCATTAGCCAAAAACATTCAGTACTTC.

V is TRBV7-2 and J is TRBJ1-5; 10 bases line up with TRBD1. Looked up from germline, CDR1 is SGHTA and CDR2 is FQGNSA. The CDR3 runs 18 residues. The V gene end was trimmed by 5 bases and the J gene end by 1 base; junction bases not matched to a gene: 11. This chain's CDR3 is CASSPRGQGTLSNQPQHF. The CDR3 nucleotides are TGTGCCAGCAGCCCGAGGGGACAGGGGACTCTGAGCAATCAGCCCCAGCATTTT.

The chain combines TRBV3-1 (or the pseudogene TRBV3-2) with TRBJ2-2; TRBD2 matches 9 bases. CDR1 LGHDT and CDR2 YNNKEL come from the germline V gene (reference sequence). The CDR3 is made up of 16 amino acids. V shed 1 base, J shed 0 bases, and the junction held 0 bases outside the gene matches. The CDR3 sequence is CASSQGLAANTGELFF. The CDR3, as DNA: TGTGCCAGCAGCCAAGGACTAGCGGCGAACACCGGGGAGCTGTTTTTT.

V is TRBV11-2 and J is TRBJ1-2; 8 positions match TRBD1. Per germline, CDR1 SGHAT and CDR2 FQNNGV. Losses at the gene ends were 5 bases for V and 1 base for J; bases not matched to a gene: 12. The CDR3 runs to 17 residues. This chain's CDR3 is CASSPLRRQGHNYGYTF. The DNA of the CDR3 is TGTGCCAGCAGCCCCCTTAGAAGACAGGGGCATAACTATGGCTACACCTTC.